This entry is about one T cell receptor beta chain. Its specificity is not known. The data derive from a study of cytomegalovirus exposure and HLA in healthy donors. General study results and limits: In vitro work confirmed that three CMV-associated chains recognize CMV antigens. Within a later analysis, the majority of CMV-associated TCR beta chains appeared HLA-restricted. Analysis was carried out at a later point, and it linked a missense DCLRE1C variant to TCR beta V- and J-gene trimming. As was reported, the classifier diagnosed cytomegalovirus status with high specificity and sensitivity.

The CDR3 runs to 11 residues. The germline gives CDR1 DFQATT, CDR2 SNEGSKA (reference sequence). The primer mix had 60 Vbeta and 13 Jbeta primers. Sequencing was performed with immunoSEQ multiplex PCR; in TCRdb, only in-frame clones are kept and a portion is missing. The data show 110,000 to 150,000 clones, 78% seen once. The chain recombines TRBV20-1 with TRBJ2-1, with 9 bases aligning to TRBD2. This clonotype originated in a male donor in good health and CMV-seronegative. The specimen was PBMCs. DNA for the CDR3: TGCAGCACTGCGACTAGCGGTGAGCAGTTCTTC. Translated: CSTATSGEQFF.